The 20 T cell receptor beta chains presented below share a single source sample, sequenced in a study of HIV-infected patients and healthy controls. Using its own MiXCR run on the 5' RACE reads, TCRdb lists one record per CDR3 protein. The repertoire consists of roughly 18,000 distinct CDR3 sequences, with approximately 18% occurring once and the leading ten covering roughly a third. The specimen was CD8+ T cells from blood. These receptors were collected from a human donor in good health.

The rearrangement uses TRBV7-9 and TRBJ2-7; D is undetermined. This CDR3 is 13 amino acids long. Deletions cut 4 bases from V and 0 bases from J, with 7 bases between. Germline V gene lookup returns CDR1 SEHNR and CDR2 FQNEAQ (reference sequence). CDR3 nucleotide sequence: TGTGCCAGCAGCTCACCTAGCTCCTACGAGCAGTACTTC. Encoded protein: CASSSPSSYEQYF.

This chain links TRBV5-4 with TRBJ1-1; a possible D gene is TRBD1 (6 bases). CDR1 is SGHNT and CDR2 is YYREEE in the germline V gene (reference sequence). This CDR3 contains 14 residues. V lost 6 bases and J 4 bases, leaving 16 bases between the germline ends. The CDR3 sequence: CASKLISGATEAFF. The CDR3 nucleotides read TGTGCCAGCAAACTTATATCAGGGGCCACTGAAGCTTTCTTT. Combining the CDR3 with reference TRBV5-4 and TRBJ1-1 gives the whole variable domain ETGVTQSPTHLIKTRGQQVTLRCSSQSGHNTVSWYQQALGQGPQFIFQYYREEENGRGNFPPRFSGLQFPNYSSELNVNALELDDSALYLCASKLISGATEAFFGQGTRLTVV.

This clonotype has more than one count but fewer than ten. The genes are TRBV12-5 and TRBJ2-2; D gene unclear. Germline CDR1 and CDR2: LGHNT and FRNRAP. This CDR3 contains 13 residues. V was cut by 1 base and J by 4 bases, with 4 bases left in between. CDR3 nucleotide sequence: TGTGCTAGTGGTTTGGCTTTCACCGGGGAGCTGTTTTTT. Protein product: CASGLAFTGELFF.

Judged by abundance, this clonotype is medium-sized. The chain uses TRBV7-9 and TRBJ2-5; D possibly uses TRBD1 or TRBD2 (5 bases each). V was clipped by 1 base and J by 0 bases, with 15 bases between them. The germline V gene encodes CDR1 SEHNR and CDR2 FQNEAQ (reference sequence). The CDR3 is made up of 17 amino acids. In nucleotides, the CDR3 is TGTGCCAGCAGCTTAGATTCGGCAGGGACGTACCAAGAGACCCAGTACTTC. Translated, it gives CASSLDSAGTYQETQYF.

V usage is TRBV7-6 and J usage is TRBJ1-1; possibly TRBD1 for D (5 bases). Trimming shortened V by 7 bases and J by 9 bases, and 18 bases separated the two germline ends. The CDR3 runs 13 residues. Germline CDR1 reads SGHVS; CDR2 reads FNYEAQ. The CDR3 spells CASTKISGEQAFF. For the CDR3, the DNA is TGTGCCAGCACCAAAATATCGGGGGAGCAAGCTTTCTTT.

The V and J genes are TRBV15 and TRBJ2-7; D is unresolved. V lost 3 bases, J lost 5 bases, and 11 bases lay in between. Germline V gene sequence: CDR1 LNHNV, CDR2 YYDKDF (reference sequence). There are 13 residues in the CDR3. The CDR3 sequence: CATSSPYGNEQYF. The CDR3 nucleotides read TGTGCCACCAGCAGCCCCTACGGAAACGAGCAGTACTTC.

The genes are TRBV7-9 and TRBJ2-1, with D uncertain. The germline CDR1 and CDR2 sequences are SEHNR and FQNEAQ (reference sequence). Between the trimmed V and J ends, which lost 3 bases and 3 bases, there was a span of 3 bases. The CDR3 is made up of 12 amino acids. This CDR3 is CASSLGYNEQFF. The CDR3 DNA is TGTGCCAGCAGCTTGGGCTACAATGAGCAGTTCTTC.

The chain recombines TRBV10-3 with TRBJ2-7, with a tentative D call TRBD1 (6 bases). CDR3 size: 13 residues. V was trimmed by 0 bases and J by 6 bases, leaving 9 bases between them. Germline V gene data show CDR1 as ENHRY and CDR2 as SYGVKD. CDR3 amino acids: CAISESGGSEQYF. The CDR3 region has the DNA TGTGCCATCAGTGAGTCAGGGGGAAGCGAGCAGTACTTC.

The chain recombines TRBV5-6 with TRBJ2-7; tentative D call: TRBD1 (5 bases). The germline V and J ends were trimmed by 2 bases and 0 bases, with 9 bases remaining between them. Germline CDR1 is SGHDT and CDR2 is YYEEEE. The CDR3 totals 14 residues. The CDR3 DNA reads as TGTGCCAGCAGCTTTCGACAGTTCTCCTACGAGCAGTACTTC. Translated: CASSFRQFSYEQYF.

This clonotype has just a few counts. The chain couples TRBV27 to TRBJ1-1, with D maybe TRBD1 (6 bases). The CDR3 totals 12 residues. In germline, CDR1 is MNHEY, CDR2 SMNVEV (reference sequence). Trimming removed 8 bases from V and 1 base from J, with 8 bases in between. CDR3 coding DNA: TGTGCCAGCTCCAGGGGGAACACTGAAGCTTTCTTT. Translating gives CASSRGNTEAFF.

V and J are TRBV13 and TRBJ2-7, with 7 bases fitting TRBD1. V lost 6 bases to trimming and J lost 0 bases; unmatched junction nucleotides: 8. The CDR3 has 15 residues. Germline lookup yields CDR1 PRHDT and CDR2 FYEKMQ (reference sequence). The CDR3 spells CASSQGRDSSYEQYF. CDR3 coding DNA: TGTGCCAGCAGTCAAGGAAGGGACAGCTCCTACGAGCAGTACTTC.

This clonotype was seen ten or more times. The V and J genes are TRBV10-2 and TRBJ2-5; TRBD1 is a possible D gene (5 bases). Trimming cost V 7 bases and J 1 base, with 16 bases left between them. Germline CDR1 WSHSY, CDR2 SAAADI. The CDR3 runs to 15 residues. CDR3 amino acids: CASKGDSTFQETQYF. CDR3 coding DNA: TGCGCCAGCAAGGGTGACAGCACCTTCCAAGAGACCCAGTACTTC.

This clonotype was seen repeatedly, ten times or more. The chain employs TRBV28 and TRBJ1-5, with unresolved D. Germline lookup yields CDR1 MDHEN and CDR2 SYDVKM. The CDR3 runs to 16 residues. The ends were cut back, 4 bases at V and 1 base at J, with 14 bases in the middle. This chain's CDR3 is CASSSNPPGSNQPQHF. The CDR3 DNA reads TGTGCCAGCAGTTCTAACCCCCCAGGAAGCAATCAGCCCCAGCATTTT.

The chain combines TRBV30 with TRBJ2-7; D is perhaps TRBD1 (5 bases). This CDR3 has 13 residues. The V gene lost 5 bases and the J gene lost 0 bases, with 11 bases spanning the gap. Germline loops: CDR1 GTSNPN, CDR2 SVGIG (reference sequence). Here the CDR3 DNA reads TGTGCCTGGTCCTGGGGCACCTCCTACGAGCAGTACTTC. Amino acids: CAWSWGTSYEQYF.

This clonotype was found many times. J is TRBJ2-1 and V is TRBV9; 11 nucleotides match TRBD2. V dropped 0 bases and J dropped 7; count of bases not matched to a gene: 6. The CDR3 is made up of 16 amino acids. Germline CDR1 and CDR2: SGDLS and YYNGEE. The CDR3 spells CASSVGSGRARNEQFF. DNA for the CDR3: TGTGCCAGCAGCGTAGGTAGCGGGAGGGCACGGAATGAGCAGTTCTTC.

The CDR3: CASGLLFVETQYF. DNA for the CDR3: TGTGCCAGCGGATTACTGTTTGTAGAGACCCAGTACTTC. This chain joins TRBV12-3 or TRBV12-4 and TRBJ2-5; no firm D call. Trimming left V 8 bases short and J 4 bases short, with 14 bases between. The CDR3 loop spans 13 amino acids.

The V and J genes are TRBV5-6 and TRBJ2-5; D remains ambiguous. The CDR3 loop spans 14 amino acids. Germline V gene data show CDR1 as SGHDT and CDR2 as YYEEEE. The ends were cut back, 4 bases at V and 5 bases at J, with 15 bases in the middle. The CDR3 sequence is CASSPDPMGETQYF. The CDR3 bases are TGTGCCAGCAGCCCGGACCCAATGGGGGAGACCCAGTACTTC.

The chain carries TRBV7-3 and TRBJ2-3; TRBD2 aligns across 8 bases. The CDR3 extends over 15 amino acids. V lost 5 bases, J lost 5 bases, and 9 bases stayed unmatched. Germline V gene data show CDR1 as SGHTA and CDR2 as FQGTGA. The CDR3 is CASSRGGGLGDTQYF. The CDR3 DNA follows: TGTGCCAGCAGCCGTGGCGGGGGGCTTGGAGATACGCAGTATTTT.

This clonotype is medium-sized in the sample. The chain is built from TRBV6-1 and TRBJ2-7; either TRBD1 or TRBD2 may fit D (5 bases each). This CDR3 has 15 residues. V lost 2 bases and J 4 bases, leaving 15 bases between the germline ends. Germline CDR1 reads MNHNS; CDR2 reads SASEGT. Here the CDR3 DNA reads TGTGCCAGCAGTGAAACCTGGGACGGAAGGTACGAGCAGTACTTC. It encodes CASSETWDGRYEQYF.

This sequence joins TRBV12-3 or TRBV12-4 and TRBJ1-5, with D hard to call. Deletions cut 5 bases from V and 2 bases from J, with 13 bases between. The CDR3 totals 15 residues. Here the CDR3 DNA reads TGTGCCAGCAGTCCCCCGGGGATGGGCAATCAGCCCCAGCATTTT. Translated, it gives CASSPPGMGNQPQHF.